The 17 T cell receptor beta chains in this list originate from one sample, sequenced in a study of blood T cell repertoires in COVID-19. Data came from immunoSEQ multiplex PCR; TCRdb stores just in-frame clones and leaves some out. The data hold 280,000 or so clones, with around 92% observed a single time. Sequencing input: PBMCs or T cells enriched from blood (not recorded which). Source of these receptors: a woman in her forties or fifties who had been exposed to COVID-19.

This clone has just one count. This chain joins TRBV5-5 and TRBJ1-1; D gene uncertain. This CDR3 spans 14 amino acids. Trimming took off 0 bases at V and 1 base at J, with 7 bases between the two ends. Germline V gives CDR1 SGHKS, CDR2 YYEKEE (reference sequence). CDR3 DNA: TGTGCCAGCAGCTTGGTTCCTCGGAACACTGAAGCTTTCTTT. Translated, it gives CASSLVPRNTEAFF.

The chain joins TRBV18 to TRBJ1-6, with 9 bases aligning to TRBD1. The CDR3 is 16 amino acids. The germline V gene has CDR1 KGHSH and CDR2 LQKENI. V gave up 2 bases and J gave up 9 bases; unmatched junction bases: 8. As DNA, the CDR3 is TGTGCCAGCTCACCAATAGCGGGACAGGGTTTTTCACCCCTCCACTTT. Translated, it gives CASSPIAGQGFSPLHF.

J is TRBJ2-7 and V is TRBV5-6; D is uncertain. Per germline, CDR1 SGHDT and CDR2 YYEEEE. CDR3 length: 13 amino acids. With 0 bases removed from V and 7 bases from J, the gap between germline ends came to 11 bases. The CDR3 DNA sequence: TGTGCCAGCAGCTTGGCTGCTAACTCAGAGCAGTACTTC. It encodes CASSLAANSEQYF.

The V call is TRBV5-1, the J call TRBJ2-7; 8 bases line up with TRBD1. The CDR3 has 14 residues. Germline V lookup: CDR1 SGHRS, CDR2 YFSETQ. V lost 2 bases and J lost 7; bases outside the gene matches: 8. The CDR3 DNA is TGCGCCAGCAGCTTCCGGGACAGGTTGGAAGAGCAGTACTTC. Protein product: CASSFRDRLEEQYF.

As for this clone: This same CDR3 is encoded by further DNA sequences in the sample. J is TRBJ1-3 and V is TRBV5-1; D not resolved. From germline, CDR1 is SGHRS and CDR2 YFSETQ. The CDR3 is made up of 13 amino acids. Trimming removed 3 bases from V and 0 bases from J, with 4 bases in between. The CDR3 coding sequence is TGCGCCAGCAGCTCGGGCTCTGGAAACACCATATATTTT. It yields the protein CASSSGSGNTIYF.

The chain is built from TRBV28 and TRBJ1-6; 12 bases map to TRBD1. Germline loops: CDR1 MDHEN, CDR2 SYDVKM. This CDR3 has 20 amino acids. V was pared by 7 bases and J by 0 bases, with 13 bases of the junction left unmatched. The DNA of the CDR3 is TGTGCCAGCACCGAAAACCGGGACAGGGGGCTGAGCTCCTATAATTCACCCCTCCACTTT. This sequence encodes CASTENRDRGLSSYNSPLHF. The complete variable domain, with remaining parts taken from reference TRBV28 and TRBJ1-6, reads DVKVTQSSRYLVKRTGEKVFLECVQDMDHENMFWYRQDPGLGLRLIYFSYDVKMKEKGDIPEGYSVSREKKERFSLILESASTNQTSMYLCASTENRDRGLSSYNSPLHFGNGTRLTVT.

The chain has TRBV27 and TRBJ1-5; 10 bases fit TRBD1. Germline V CDR1 and CDR2: MNHEY, SMNVEV (reference sequence). The CDR3 has 17 amino acids. V shed 6 bases, J shed 0 bases, and the junction held 8 bases outside the gene matches. Here the CDR3 reads CASRPGTGALSNQPQHF. The CDR3 nucleotides read TGTGCCAGCAGACCCGGGACAGGGGCCCTTAGCAATCAGCCCCAGCATTTT.

The chain joins TRBV18 to TRBJ1-2; 7 nucleotides match TRBD1. V trimming: 4 bases; J trimming: 7 bases; junction bases outside the gene matches: 12. The CDR3 extends over 15 amino acids. Germline CDR1 KGHSH, CDR2 LQKENI. The chain's CDR3 is CASSRQGSDSAGYTF. The DNA of the CDR3 is TGTGCCAGCTCACGACAGGGTTCAGATTCGGCTGGCTACACCTTC.

This clone was seen a few times. This chain uses TRBV4-1 with TRBJ2-3, with 10 nucleotides matching TRBD1. The junction had 7 bases not matched to a gene; V was cut back by 0 bases and J by 7 bases. The CDR3 extends over 16 amino acids. Germline lookup yields CDR1 MGHRA and CDR2 YSYEKL. The CDR3 loop reads CASSQDYGTGAYTQYF. The CDR3 DNA sequence: TGCGCCAGCAGCCAAGACTACGGGACAGGGGCATATACGCAGTATTTT.

The chain carries TRBV2 and TRBJ2-1; unclear D gene. Trimming left V 6 bases short and J 4 bases short, with 10 bases between. CDR1 and CDR2 from the germline V gene are SNHLY and FYNNEI. There are 13 residues in the CDR3. The CDR3 DNA follows: TGTGCCAGCAGCGGAGATACGTACAATGAGCAGTTCTTC. This sequence encodes CASSGDTYNEQFF. The entire variable domain, with the rest obtained from reference TRBV2 and TRBJ2-1, is as follows: EPEVTQTPSHQVTQMGQEVILRCVPISNHLYFYWYRQILGQKVEFLVSFYNNEISEKSEIFDDQFSVERPDGSNFTLKIRSTKLEDSAMYFCASSGDTYNEQFFGPGTRLTVL.

The chain is built from TRBV3-1 (or the pseudogene TRBV3-2) and TRBJ2-1; 11 bases are a match to TRBD2. The CDR3 extends over 22 amino acids. The junction had 16 bases not matched to a gene; V was cut back by 0 bases and J by 0 bases. Germline assignment: CDR1 LGHDT and CDR2 YNNKEL (reference sequence). CDR3 sequence reads: CASSQDTLAGGPIRHSYNEQFF. The CDR3 nucleotides read TGTGCCAGCAGCCAAGATACGCTAGCGGGGGGTCCAATTCGTCACTCCTACAATGAGCAGTTCTTC.

This sequence joins TRBV6-5 and TRBJ2-5; TRBD1 might be the D (5 bases). V was shortened by 5 bases and J by 6 bases, with 13 bases between the two germline ends. Germline CDR1 MNHEY, CDR2 SVGAGI. The CDR3 contains 13 residues. CDR3: CASSPTGAKTQYF. In DNA form, the CDR3 reads TGTGCCAGCAGTCCCACAGGAGCGAAGACCCAGTACTTC.

V and J are TRBV28 and TRBJ1-5; 7 positions match TRBD1. Germline loops: CDR1 MDHEN, CDR2 SYDVKM. The CDR3 has 17 residues. V lost 8 bases, J lost 0 bases, and 13 bases stayed unmatched. CDR3 in DNA: TGTGCCAGCCGGATGGGGACAGCCGTAAATAGCAATCAGCCCCAGCATTTT. It translates to CASRMGTAVNSNQPQHF.

The gene calls are TRBV29-1 and TRBJ2-1; D not certain. The CDR3 covers 13 residues. V lost 1 base and J 6 bases, leaving 10 bases between the germline ends. The germline V gene encodes CDR1 SQVTM and CDR2 ANQGSEA. CDR3 nucleotide sequence: TGCAGCGTTGAAGCTAACGGGTCCAATGAGCAGTTCTTC. Translation: CSVEANGSNEQFF.

CDR3 nucleotide sequence: TGTGCCATCAGTGCCCTCGGACAGGGGGCCTACAATGAGCAGTTCTTC. Translated, it gives CAISALGQGAYNEQFF. The J gene is TRBJ2-1, the V gene TRBV10-3; 10 nucleotides align to TRBD1. The CDR3 spans 16 residues. Germline-derived CDR1 and CDR2 are ENHRY and SYGVKD. V was clipped by 4 bases and J by 2 bases; unmatched bases: 5.

The gene calls are TRBV27 and TRBJ2-7; maybe TRBD1 (6 bases). The germline CDR1 and CDR2 sequences are MNHEY and SMNVEV (reference sequence). This CDR3 has 13 residues. The ends were cut back, 6 bases at V and 7 bases at J, with 16 bases in the middle. The CDR3 bases are TGTGCCAGCAGACAGGGACCAACTAGGGAGCAGTACTTC. It yields the protein CASRQGPTREQYF.

In the case of this clone: The junction does not match germline at one end; this may be a read error. CDR3 loop: CASTITGMNTEAFF. The CDR3 coding sequence is TGTGCTAGTACCATAACAGGGATGAACACTGAAGCTTTCTTT. V is TRBV19 and J is TRBJ1-1; possible D gene TRBD1, 6 bases. The CDR3 covers 14 residues. CDR1 LNHDA and CDR2 SQIVND come from the germline V gene (reference sequence).